A single sample gave rise to the 18 T cell receptor beta chains below, sequenced in a study of spatial heterogeneity in lung cancer. MiXCR, applied by TCRdb to the 5' RACE reads, yields one record per CDR3 protein. The profile shows 1,500 to 2,000 distinct CDR3 sequences, 18% of them singletons. The time point: sample taken at primary tumor resection. The sequenced material consisted of unsorted whole RNA from tumor, nontumor lung or frozen PBMC. The sequences come from PBMCs, collected at surgery. These receptors all stem from a male donor with early-stage non-small cell lung cancer.

In its sample, this clonotype is medium-sized. The V call is TRBV12-3 or TRBV12-4, the J call TRBJ2-2; D call uncertain. The CDR3 is 11 residues long. Deletions cut 5 bases from V and 8 bases from J, with 6 bases between. The CDR3 nucleotides are TGTGCCAGCAGTCCGGTGGGGGAGCTGTTTTTT. Amino acids: CASSPVGELFF.

By frequency in the sample, this clonotype is medium-sized. The chain couples TRBV20-1 to TRBJ1-5; D uncertain. Trimming left V 5 bases short and J 4 bases short, with 12 bases between. The CDR3 totals 13 residues. Per germline, CDR1 DFQATT and CDR2 SNEGSKA (reference sequence). This chain's CDR3 is CSAGEAQNQPQHF. CDR3 nucleotides: TGCAGTGCTGGGGAGGCGCAAAATCAGCCCCAGCATTTT.

The chain couples TRBV12-3 or TRBV12-4 to TRBJ1-1; 7 positions agree with TRBD1. V lost 3 bases to trimming and J lost 0 bases; unmatched junction nucleotides: 4. CDR3 length: 15 amino acids. The CDR3: CASSFRGQMNTEAFF. The CDR3 DNA follows: TGTGCCAGCAGTTTCCGGGGACAGATGAACACTGAAGCTTTCTTT.

Judged by abundance, this clonotype is medium-sized (0.01 to 0.1%). The chain carries TRBV11-2 and TRBJ1-3; 7 bases are shared with TRBD1. V lost 3 bases to trimming and J lost 4 bases; unmatched junction nucleotides: 0. The CDR3 sequence is 13 residues long. Germline lookup yields CDR1 SGHAT and CDR2 FQNNGV. The CDR3 DNA sequence: TGTGCCAGCAGCTTGGGACAGGGAAACACCATATATTTT. Its protein is CASSLGQGNTIYF.

The rearrangement uses TRBV12-3 or TRBV12-4 and TRBJ2-5, with D uncertain. Trimming stripped 2 bases from V and 2 bases from J, with 9 bases between. The CDR3 runs to 14 residues. CDR3 sequence reads: CASSLPETQETQYF. The CDR3 DNA sequence: TGTGCCAGCAGTTTACCAGAAACACAAGAGACCCAGTACTTC.

This chain uses TRBV30 with TRBJ2-7; D is undetermined. The V end lost 5 bases, the J end lost 2 bases, and 13 bases lay between the germline ends. The CDR3 extends over 13 amino acids. From germline, CDR1 is GTSNPN and CDR2 SVGIG (reference sequence). CDR3 DNA sequence: TGTGCCTGGGAACTCGCTAGAACCTACGAGCAGTACTTC. Its translation: CAWELARTYEQYF.

This chain uses TRBV19 with TRBJ2-2; D uncertain. The CDR3 is made up of 16 amino acids. Germline V gene lookup returns CDR1 LNHDA and CDR2 SQIVND (reference sequence). V lost 3 bases to trimming and J lost 5 bases, with 16 bases between them. CDR3 DNA sequence: TGTGCCAGTAGTATTGGTTCAGGATCTCCGACCGGGGAGCTGTTTTTT. Residues: CASSIGSGSPTGELFF.

This clonotype rates as large. V gene TRBV5-1 combines with J gene TRBJ1-1, with D possibly being TRBD1 (5 bases). Trimming pared 0 bases from V and 4 bases from J, leaving 10 bases between. CDR1 is SGHRS, CDR2 YFSETQ, per germline. The CDR3 length is 14 residues. CDR3 in amino acids: CASSLDSQGTEAFF. As DNA, the CDR3 is TGCGCCAGCAGCTTGGACAGCCAGGGCACTGAAGCTTTCTTT.

In its sample, this clonotype was seen a few times. The V call is TRBV6-5, the J call TRBJ2-7, with a tentative D call TRBD1 (6 bases). The CDR3 contains 11 residues. Germline lookup yields CDR1 MNHEY and CDR2 SVGAGI. The V end was cut by 8 bases, the J end by 3 bases, with 8 bases between. The DNA for the CDR3 is TGTGCCAGCGGCAGGGGCTACGAGCAGTACTTC. Amino acid sequence: CASGRGYEQYF.

This clonotype was found a few times. The gene calls are TRBV4-3 and TRBJ2-1; 8 bases align to TRBD2. The CDR3 covers 13 residues. V lost 5 bases, J lost 12 bases, and 9 bases stayed unmatched. The germline CDR1 and CDR2 sequences are LGHNA and YSLEER. The CDR3 loop reads CASSAREGWWQFF. For the CDR3, the DNA is TGCGCCAGCAGCGCCCGGGAGGGTTGGTGGCAGTTCTTC.

The V and J genes are TRBV11-3 and TRBJ2-2, with no clear D. Germline CDR1 reads SGHNT; CDR2 reads YENEEA. The length of the CDR3 is 11 residues. V was clipped by 2 bases and J by 6 bases, with 1 base between them. The CDR3 sequence is CASSLPGELFF. The CDR3 region has the DNA TGTGCCAGCAGCTTACCCGGGGAGCTGTTTTTT.

Within the sample, this clonotype is medium-sized. The chain couples TRBV2 to TRBJ2-7, with 12 bases fitting TRBD2. This CDR3 has 14 residues. CDR1 is SNHLY and CDR2 is FYNNEI in the germline V gene. The J segment lost 5 bases and the V segment lost 8 bases, leaving 7 bases of the junction unmatched. This CDR3 is CASGGLAGLNEQYF. In nucleotides, the CDR3 is TGTGCCAGCGGCGGACTAGCGGGATTGAACGAGCAGTACTTC.

By sample fraction, this clonotype is medium-sized (0.01 to 0.1%). This chain joins TRBV29-1 and TRBJ2-1; D may be TRBD1 (5 bases). Trimming shortened V by 6 bases and J by 5 bases, and 20 bases separated the two germline ends. The CDR3 extends over 15 amino acids. Germline V gives CDR1 SQVTM, CDR2 ANQGSEA. The CDR3 nucleotides are TGCAGCGTATCGGTTACGCCAAGGGGCAACAATGAGCAGTTCTTC. Encoded protein: CSVSVTPRGNNEQFF.

This clonotype is classed as large. The chain recombines TRBV7-3 with TRBJ2-3; D might be TRBD1 (5 bases). The V gene's germline CDR1 is SGHTA and CDR2 FQGTGA. The CDR3 has 14 residues. V lost 1 base, J lost 4 bases, and 9 bases lay in between. In nucleotides, the CDR3 is TGTGCCAGCAGCTTAATAGGGGCGGCAGATACGCAGTATTTT. Translation: CASSLIGAADTQYF.

This clonotype is large. The V and J genes are TRBV23-1 and TRBJ2-7; 9 bases fit TRBD1. TRBV23-1 is labeled an ORF, and its function is uncertain. V lost 6 bases to trimming and J lost 2 bases; unmatched junction nucleotides: 8. The CDR3 is made up of 15 amino acids. The CDR3 coding sequence is TGCGCCAGCAGCCTCTGGGGGACAGGGACCTACGAGCAGTACTTC. Translation gives CASSLWGTGTYEQYF.

This clonotype is medium-sized by share. V and J are TRBV10-3 and TRBJ2-6, with D possibly matching TRBD1 (6 bases). The V gene's germline CDR1 is ENHRY and CDR2 SYGVKD. The germline V and J ends were trimmed by 3 bases and 4 bases, with 13 bases remaining between them. The CDR3 runs 16 residues. CDR3 DNA: TGTGCCATCAGTGACCTGAGGACAGTCGGGGCCAACGTCCTGACTTTC. This gives the protein CAISDLRTVGANVLTF.

The sample holds one count of this clonotype. The chain uses TRBV7-9 and TRBJ1-2; D ambiguous. Between the trimmed V and J ends, which lost 5 bases and 5 bases, there was a span of 21 bases. Per the germline V gene, CDR1 is SEHNR and CDR2 is FQNEAQ (reference sequence). The CDR3 contains 16 residues. This CDR3 is CASSLPGLLWPYGYTF. CDR3 coding DNA: TGTGCCAGCAGCCTCCCCGGCTTACTCTGGCCGTATGGCTACACCTTC. The full variable domain, its missing parts supplied by reference TRBV7-9 and TRBJ1-2, is DTGVSQNPRHKITKRGQNVTFRCDPISEHNRLYWYRQTLGQGPEFLTYFQNEAQLEKSRLLSDRFSAERPKGSFSTLEIQRTEQGDSAMYLCASSLPGLLWPYGYTFGSGTRLTVV.

The table lists this clonotype with many counts. The chain recombines TRBV5-1 with TRBJ2-3; 10 nucleotides line up with TRBD1. The CDR3 has 16 residues. Per germline, CDR1 SGHRS and CDR2 YFSETQ. With 5 bases clipped from V and 5 bases from J, the junction kept 11 bases outside the gene matches. The CDR3 loop is CASSYYPGQGKDTQYF. CDR3 nucleotide sequence: TGCGCCAGCAGTTATTACCCGGGACAGGGGAAAGATACGCAGTATTTT.